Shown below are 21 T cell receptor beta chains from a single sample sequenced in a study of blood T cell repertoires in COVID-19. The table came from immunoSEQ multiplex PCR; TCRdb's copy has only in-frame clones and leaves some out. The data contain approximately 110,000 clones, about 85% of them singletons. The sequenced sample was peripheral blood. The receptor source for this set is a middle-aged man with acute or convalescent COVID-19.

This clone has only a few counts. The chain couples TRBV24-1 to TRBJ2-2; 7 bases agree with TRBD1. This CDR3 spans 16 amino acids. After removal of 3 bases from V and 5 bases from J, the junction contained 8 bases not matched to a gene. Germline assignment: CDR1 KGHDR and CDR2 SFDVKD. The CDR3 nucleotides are TGTGCCACCAGTGATCCCGACAGGGTCATGACCGGGGAGCTGTTTTTT. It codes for CATSDPDRVMTGELFF.

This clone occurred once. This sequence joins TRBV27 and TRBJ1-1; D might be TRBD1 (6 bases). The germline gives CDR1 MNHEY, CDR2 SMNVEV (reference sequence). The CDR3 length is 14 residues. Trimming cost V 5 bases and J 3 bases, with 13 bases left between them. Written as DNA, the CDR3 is TGTGCCAGCAGTCTCTACAGGGTAGACACTGAAGCTTTCTTT. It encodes CASSLYRVDTEAFF.

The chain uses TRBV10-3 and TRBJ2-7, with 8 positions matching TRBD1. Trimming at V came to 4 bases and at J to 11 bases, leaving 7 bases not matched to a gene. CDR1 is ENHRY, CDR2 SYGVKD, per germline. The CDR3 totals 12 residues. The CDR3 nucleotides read TGTGCCATCAGTGGTATGACAGGGGAGGAGTACTTC. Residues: CAISGMTGEEYF.

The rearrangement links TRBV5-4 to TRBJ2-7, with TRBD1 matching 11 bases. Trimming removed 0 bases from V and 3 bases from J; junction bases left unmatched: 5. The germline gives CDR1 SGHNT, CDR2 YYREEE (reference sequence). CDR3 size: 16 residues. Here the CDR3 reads CASSLEGQGGYYEQYF. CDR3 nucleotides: TGTGCCAGCAGCTTGGAGGGACAGGGGGGTTACTACGAGCAGTACTTC.

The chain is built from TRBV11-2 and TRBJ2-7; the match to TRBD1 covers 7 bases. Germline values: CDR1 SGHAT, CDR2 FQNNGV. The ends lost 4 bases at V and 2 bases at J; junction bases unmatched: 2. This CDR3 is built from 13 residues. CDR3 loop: CASSSQGAYEQYF. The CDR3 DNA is TGTGCCAGCAGCTCTCAGGGGGCCTACGAGCAGTACTTC.

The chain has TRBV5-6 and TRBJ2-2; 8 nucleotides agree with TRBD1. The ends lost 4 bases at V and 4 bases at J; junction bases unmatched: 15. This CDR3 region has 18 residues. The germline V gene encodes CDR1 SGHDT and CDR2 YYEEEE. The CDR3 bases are TGTGCCAGCAGCAGGGGGACAGGCCGATCGGGTACCACCGGGGAGCTGTTTTTT. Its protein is CASSRGTGRSGTTGELFF.

CDR3 sequence reads: CASSHLDRDEKLFF. The CDR3 nucleotides are TGTGCCAGCAGCCACCTAGACAGGGACGAAAAACTGTTTTTT. The V gene is TRBV6-5, the J gene TRBJ1-4, with 7 bases matching TRBD1. CDR3 length: 14 amino acids. Germline CDR1 is MNHEY and CDR2 is SVGAGI. Trimming took 6 bases from V and 8 from J; bases not matched to a gene: 9.

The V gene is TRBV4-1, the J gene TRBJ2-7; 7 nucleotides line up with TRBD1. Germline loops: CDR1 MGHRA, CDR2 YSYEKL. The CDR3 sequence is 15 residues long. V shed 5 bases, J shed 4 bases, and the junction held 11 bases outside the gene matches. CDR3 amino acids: CASSSPAGGRYEQYF. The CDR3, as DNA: TGCGCCAGCAGCTCTCCAGCAGGGGGTAGGTACGAGCAGTACTTC.

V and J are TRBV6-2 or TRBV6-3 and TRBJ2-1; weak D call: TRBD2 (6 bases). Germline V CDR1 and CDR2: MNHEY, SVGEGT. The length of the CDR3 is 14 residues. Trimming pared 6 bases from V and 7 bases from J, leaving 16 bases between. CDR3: CASSLYAGWNEQFF. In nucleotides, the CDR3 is TGTGCCAGCAGCCTATACGCGGGGTGGAATGAGCAGTTCTTC.

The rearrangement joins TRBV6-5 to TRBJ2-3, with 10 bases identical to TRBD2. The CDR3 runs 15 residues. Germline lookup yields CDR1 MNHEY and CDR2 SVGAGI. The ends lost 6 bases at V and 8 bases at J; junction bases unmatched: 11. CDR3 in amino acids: CASRPGLAPGGTQYF. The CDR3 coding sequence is TGTGCCAGCAGGCCGGGACTAGCGCCTGGAGGTACGCAGTATTTT.

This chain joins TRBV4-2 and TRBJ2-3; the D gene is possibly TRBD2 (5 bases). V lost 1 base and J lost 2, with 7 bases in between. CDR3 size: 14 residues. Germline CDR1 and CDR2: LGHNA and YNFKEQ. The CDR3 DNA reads TGTGCCAGCAGCCAAGTCGGGGACACAGATACGCAGTATTTT. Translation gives CASSQVGDTDTQYF.

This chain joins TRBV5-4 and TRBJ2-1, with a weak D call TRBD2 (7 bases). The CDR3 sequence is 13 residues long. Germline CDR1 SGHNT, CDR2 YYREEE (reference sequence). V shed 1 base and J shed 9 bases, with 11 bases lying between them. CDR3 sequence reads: CASSLLAGAEQFF. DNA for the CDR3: TGTGCCAGCAGCTTGCTCGCGGGGGCTGAGCAGTTCTTC. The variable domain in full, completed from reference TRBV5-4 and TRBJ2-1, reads ETGVTQSPTHLIKTRGQQVTLRCSSQSGHNTVSWYQQALGQGPQFIFQYYREEENGRGNFPPRFSGLQFPNYSSELNVNALELDDSALYLCASSLLAGAEQFFGPGTRLTVL.

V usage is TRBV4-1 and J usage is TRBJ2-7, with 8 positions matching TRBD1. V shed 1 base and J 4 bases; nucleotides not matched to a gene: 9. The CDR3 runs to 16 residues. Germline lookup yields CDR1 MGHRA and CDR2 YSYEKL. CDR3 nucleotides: TGCGCCAGCAGCCAAGTCTCCGCAGGGGGCAATTACGAGCAGTACTTC. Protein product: CASSQVSAGGNYEQYF.

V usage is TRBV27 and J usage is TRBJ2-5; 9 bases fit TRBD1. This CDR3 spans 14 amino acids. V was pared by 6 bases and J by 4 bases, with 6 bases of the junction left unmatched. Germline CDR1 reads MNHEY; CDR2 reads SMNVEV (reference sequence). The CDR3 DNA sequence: TGTGCCAGCAGGCTGACAGGGGGTAGAGAGACCCAGTACTTC. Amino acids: CASRLTGGRETQYF.

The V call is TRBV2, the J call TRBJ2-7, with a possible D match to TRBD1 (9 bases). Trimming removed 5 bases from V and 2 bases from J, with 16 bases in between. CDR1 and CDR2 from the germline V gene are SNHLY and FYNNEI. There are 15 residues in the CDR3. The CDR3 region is CASSRGGQGPYEQYF. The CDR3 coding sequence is TGTGCCAGCAGTCGGGGGGGACAGGGCCCCTACGAGCAGTACTTC. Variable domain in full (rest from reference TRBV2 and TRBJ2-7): EPEVTQTPSHQVTQMGQEVILRCVPISNHLYFYWYRQILGQKVEFLVSFYNNEISEKSEIFDDQFSVERPDGSNFTLKIRSTKLEDSAMYFCASSRGGQGPYEQYFGPGTRLTVT.

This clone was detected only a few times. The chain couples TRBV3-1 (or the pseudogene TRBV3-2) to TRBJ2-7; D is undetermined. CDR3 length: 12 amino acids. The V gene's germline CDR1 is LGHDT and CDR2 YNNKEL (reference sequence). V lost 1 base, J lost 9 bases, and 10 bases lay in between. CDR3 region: CASSQGAFGQYF. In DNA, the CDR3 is TGTGCCAGCAGCCAAGGGGCGTTTGGGCAGTACTTC.

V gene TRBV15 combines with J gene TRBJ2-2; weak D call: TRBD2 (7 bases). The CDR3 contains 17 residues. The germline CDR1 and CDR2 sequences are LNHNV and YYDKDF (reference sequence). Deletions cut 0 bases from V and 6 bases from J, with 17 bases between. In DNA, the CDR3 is TGTGCCACCAGCAGAGATCGGCCGGGGGGCAACGCCGGGGAGCTGTTTTTT. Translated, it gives CATSRDRPGGNAGELFF.

This CDR3 reads CASSRGGQGARRGYEQYF. The CDR3 DNA is TGTGCCAGCTCAAGAGGGGGACAGGGGGCCCGTAGGGGTTACGAGCAGTACTTC. The chain uses TRBV7-9 and TRBJ2-7; 12 bases line up with TRBD1. V lost 8 bases to trimming and J lost 4 bases; unmatched junction nucleotides: 18. Germline assignment: CDR1 SEHNR and CDR2 FQNEAQ (reference sequence). This CDR3 is built from 18 residues.

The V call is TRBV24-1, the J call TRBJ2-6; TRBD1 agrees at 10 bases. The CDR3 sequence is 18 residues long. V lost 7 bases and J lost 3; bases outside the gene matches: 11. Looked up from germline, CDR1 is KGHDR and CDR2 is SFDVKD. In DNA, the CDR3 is TGTGCCACCAGCCCCCGGGACAGGGGAACTAGTGGGGCCAACGTCCTGACTTTC. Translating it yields CATSPRDRGTSGANVLTF.

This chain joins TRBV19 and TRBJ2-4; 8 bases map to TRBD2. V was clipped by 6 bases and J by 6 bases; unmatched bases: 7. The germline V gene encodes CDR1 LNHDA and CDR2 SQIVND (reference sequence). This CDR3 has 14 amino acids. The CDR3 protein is CASRPGTRRNIQYF. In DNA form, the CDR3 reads TGTGCCAGTAGGCCCGGGACTAGGAGAAACATTCAGTACTTC. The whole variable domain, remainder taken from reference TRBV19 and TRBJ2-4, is DGGITQSPKYLFRKEGQNVTLSCEQNLNHDAMYWYRQDPGQGLRLIYYSQIVNDFQKGDIAEGYSVSREKKESFPLTVTSAQKNPTAFYLCASRPGTRRNIQYFGAGTRLSVL.

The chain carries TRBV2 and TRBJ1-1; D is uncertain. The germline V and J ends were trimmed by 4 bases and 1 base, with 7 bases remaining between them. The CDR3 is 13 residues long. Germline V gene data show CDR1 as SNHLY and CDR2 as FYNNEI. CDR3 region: CASSVGPNTEAFF. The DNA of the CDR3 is TGTGCCAGCAGTGTTGGGCCGAACACTGAAGCTTTCTTT.